This T cell receptor beta chain was recorded in a study of T cell repertoires in cytomegalovirus infection. Study-level information: In public TCR beta signatures, there were indications of both CMV infection and matching HLA type.

General observations from the study: HLA-C-restricted CMV clonotypes gave the most frequent clonotype in two of eight donors. CMV carriers having the relevant HLA were flagged by cumulative public TCR beta family frequency.

This clonotype was detected only a few times. As yet, its antigen is unknown. The CDR3 has 15 residues. The V and J ends lost 5 bases and 6 bases respectively, with 19 bases between them. Germline CDR1 and CDR2: SEHNR and FQNEAQ (reference sequence). Each CDR3 protein gets one entry after TCRdb re-called the reads with MiXCR. The table has about 440,000 distinct CDR3 sequences, roughly 30% seen once. The chain joins TRBV7-9 to TRBJ1-1, with a possible D match to TRBD1 (6 bases). Sequenced: PBMCs. This sequence originates from a human donor in good health (CMV status not recorded). Some clones in this sample may be carry-over from other donors' samples. This chain's CDR3 is CASSAIDKGEAEAFF. CDR3 DNA sequence: TGTGCCAGCAGCGCAATAGATAAGGGGGAGGCTGAAGCTTTCTTT.